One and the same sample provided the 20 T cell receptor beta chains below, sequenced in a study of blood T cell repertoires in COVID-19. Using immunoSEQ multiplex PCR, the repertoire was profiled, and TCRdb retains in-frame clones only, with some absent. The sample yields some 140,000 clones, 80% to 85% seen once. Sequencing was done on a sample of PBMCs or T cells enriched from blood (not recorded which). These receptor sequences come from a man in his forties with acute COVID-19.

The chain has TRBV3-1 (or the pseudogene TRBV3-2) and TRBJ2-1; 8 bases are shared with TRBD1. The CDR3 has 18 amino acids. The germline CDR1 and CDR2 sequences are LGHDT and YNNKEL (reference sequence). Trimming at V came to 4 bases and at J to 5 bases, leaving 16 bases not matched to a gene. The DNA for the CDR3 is TGTGCCAGCAGCCCCCGGACAGGGAAGGAGGGGCTCGACAATGAGCAGTTCTTC. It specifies CASSPRTGKEGLDNEQFF.

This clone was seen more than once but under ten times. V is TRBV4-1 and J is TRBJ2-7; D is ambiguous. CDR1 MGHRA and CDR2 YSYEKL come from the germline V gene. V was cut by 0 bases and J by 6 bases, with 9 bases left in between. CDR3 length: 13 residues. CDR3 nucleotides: TGCGCCAGCAGCCAAGACTACCTCTTCGAGCAGTACTTC. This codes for CASSQDYLFEQYF.

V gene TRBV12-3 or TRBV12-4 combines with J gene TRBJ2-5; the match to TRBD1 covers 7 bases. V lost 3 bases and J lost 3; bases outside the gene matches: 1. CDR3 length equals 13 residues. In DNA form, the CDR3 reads TGTGCCAGCAGTTTCACAGGGGAAGAGACCCAGTACTTC. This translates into CASSFTGEETQYF.

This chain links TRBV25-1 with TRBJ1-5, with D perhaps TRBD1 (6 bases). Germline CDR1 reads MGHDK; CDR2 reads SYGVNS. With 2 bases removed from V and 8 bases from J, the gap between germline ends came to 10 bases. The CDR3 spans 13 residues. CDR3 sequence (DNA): TGTGCCAGCAGTGAAGGCCAGGGGAAGCCCCAGCATTTT. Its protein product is CASSEGQGKPQHF. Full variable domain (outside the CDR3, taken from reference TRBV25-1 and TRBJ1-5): EADIYQTPRYLVIGTGKKITLECSQTMGHDKMYWYQQDPGMELHLIHYSYGVNSTEKGDLSSESTVSRIRTEHFPLTLESARPSHTSQYLCASSEGQGKPQHFGDGTRLSIL.

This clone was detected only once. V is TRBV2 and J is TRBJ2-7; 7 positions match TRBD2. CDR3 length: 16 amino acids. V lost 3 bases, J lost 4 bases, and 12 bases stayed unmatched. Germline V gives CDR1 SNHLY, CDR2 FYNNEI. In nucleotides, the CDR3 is TGTGCCAGCAGTGAGGGGGAAGCGGGAATTGGGTACGAGCAGTACTTC. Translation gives CASSEGEAGIGYEQYF.

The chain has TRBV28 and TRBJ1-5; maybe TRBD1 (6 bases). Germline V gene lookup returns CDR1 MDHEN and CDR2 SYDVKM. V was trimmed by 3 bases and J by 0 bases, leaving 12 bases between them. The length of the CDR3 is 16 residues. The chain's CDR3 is CASSFLDSDSNQPQHF. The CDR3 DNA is TGTGCCAGCAGTTTCCTGGACAGCGATAGCAATCAGCCCCAGCATTTT.

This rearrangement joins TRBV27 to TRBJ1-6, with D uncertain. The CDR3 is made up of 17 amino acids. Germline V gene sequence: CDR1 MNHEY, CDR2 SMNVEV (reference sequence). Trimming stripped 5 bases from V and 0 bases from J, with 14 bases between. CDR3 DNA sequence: TGTGCCAGCAGTGGTCGGATATCTAGCTCCTATAATTCACCCCTCCACTTT. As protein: CASSGRISSSYNSPLHF.

Here the CDR3 reads CASSFDSSSYEQYF. The CDR3 coding sequence is TGTGCCAGCAGCTTCGATTCGAGCTCCTACGAGCAGTACTTC. This chain joins TRBV7-9 and TRBJ2-7; D call uncertain. CDR3 length: 14 residues. Trimming cost V 3 bases and J 0 bases, with 9 bases left between them. Germline CDR1 reads SEHNR; CDR2 reads FQNEAQ (reference sequence).

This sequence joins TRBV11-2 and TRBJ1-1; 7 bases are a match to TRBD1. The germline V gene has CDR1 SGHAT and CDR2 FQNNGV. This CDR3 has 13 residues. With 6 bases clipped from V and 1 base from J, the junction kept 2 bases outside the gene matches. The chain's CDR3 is CASSRTGNTEAFF. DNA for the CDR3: TGTGCCAGCAGTCGGACAGGGAACACTGAAGCTTTCTTT.

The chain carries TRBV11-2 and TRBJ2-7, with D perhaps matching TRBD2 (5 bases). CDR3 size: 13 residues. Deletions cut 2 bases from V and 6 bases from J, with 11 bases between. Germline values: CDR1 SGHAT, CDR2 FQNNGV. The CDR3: CASSLLLDREQYF. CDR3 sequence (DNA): TGTGCCAGCAGCTTACTACTAGACCGCGAGCAGTACTTC.

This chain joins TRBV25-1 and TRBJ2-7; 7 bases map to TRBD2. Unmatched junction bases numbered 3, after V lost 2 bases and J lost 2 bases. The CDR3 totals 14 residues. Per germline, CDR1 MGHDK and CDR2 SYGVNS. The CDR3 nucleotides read TGTGCCAGCAGTGAAGGACTAGGGACCTACGAGCAGTACTTC. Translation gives CASSEGLGTYEQYF.

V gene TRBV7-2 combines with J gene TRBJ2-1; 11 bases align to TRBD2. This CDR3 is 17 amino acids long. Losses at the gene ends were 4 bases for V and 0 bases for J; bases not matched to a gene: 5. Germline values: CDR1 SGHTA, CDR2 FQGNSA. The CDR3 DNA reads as TGTGCCAGCAGCTCTATAGCGGGAGGGAGCTCCTACAATGAGCAGTTCTTC. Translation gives CASSSIAGGSSYNEQFF.

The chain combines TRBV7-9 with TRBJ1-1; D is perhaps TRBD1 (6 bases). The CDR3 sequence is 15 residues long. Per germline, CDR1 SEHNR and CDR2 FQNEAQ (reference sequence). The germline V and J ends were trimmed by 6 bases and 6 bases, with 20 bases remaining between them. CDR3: CASSEALETGPEAFF. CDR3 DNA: TGTGCCAGCAGTGAGGCCCTCGAAACAGGGCCTGAAGCTTTCTTT.

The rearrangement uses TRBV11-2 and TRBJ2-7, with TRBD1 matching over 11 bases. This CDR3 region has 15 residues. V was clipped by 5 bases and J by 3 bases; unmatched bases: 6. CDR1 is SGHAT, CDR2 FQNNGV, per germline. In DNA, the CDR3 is TGTGCCAGCAGCCCTCATGGGACAGGGGGCTACGAGCAGTACTTC. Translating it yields CASSPHGTGGYEQYF.

The CDR3 nucleotides are TGCAGCGTTACTGACAGTTACAATCAGCCCCAGCATTTT. Translated, it gives CSVTDSYNQPQHF. The V call is TRBV29-1, the J call TRBJ1-5; TRBD1 might be the D (5 bases). This CDR3 comprises 13 residues. Germline lookup yields CDR1 SQVTM and CDR2 ANQGSEA. The V and J ends lost 5 bases and 3 bases respectively, with 11 bases between them.

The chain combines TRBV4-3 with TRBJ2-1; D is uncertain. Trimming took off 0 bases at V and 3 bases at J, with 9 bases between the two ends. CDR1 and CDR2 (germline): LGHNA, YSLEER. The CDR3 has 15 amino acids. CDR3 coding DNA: TGCGCCAGCAGCCAAGATTACAGTTTCTACAATGAGCAGTTCTTC. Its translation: CASSQDYSFYNEQFF.

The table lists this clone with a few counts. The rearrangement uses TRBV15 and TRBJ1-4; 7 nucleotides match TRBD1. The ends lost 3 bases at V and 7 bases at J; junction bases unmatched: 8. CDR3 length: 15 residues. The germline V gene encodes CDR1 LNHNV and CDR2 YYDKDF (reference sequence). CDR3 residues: CATSRKGQNIEKLFF. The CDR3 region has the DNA TGTGCCACCAGCAGGAAGGGACAGAATATTGAAAAACTGTTTTTT. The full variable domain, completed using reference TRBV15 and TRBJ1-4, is DAMVIQNPRYQVTQFGKPVTLSCSQTLNHNVMYWYQQKSSQAPKLLFHYYDKDFNNEADTPDNFQSRRPNTSFCFLDIRSPGLGDTAMYLCATSRKGQNIEKLFFGSGTQLSVL.

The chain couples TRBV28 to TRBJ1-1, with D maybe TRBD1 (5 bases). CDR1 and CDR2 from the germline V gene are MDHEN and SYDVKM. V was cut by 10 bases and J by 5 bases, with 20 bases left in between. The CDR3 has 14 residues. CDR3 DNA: TGTGCCATCGTTTCCAAGGGGCAGAGTACTGAAGCTTTCTTT. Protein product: CAIVSKGQSTEAFF.

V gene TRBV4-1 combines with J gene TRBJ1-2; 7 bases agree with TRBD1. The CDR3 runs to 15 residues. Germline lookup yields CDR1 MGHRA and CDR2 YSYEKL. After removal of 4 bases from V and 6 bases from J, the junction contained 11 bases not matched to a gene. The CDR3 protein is CASSPLGQRRDGYTF. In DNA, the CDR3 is TGCGCCAGCAGCCCCTTGGGACAGCGAAGGGATGGCTACACCTTC.

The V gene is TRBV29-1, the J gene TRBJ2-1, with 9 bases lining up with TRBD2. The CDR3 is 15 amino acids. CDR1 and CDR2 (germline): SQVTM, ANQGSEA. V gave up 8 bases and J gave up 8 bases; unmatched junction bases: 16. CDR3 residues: CSHASGTSVLDEQFF. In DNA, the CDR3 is TGCAGCCATGCTAGCGGGACTTCCGTTTTGGATGAGCAGTTCTTC.